Below, 6 T cell receptor beta chains from the same sample are listed, as sequenced in a study of blood T cell repertoires in COVID-19. The protocol was immunoSEQ multiplex PCR, while the TCRdb copy is restricted to in-frame clones and leaves out a portion. The sample shows approximately 220,000 clones, around 89% of them seen only once. Sequenced input: PBMCs or T cells enriched from blood (not recorded which). These receptors came from a man under 40 who had been exposed to COVID-19.

Only a few counts were recorded for this clone. The genes are TRBV13 and TRBJ1-3; 7 bases line up with TRBD1. There are 17 residues in the CDR3. Germline V lookup: CDR1 PRHDT, CDR2 FYEKMQ (reference sequence). V was pared by 5 bases and J by 1 base, with 11 bases of the junction left unmatched. This chain's CDR3 is CASSRWDSKWSGNTIYF. As DNA, the CDR3 is TGTGCCAGCAGCCGATGGGACAGCAAGTGGTCTGGAAACACCATATATTTT.

The V and J genes are TRBV5-1 and TRBJ1-6; no reliable D call. V gave up 5 bases and J gave up 5 bases, with 11 bases separating them. Germline V CDR1 and CDR2: SGHRS, YFSETQ. The CDR3 length is 14 residues. The CDR3 protein is CASRTEEDNSPLHF. In DNA, the CDR3 is TGCGCCAGCAGGACTGAGGAGGATAATTCACCCCTCCACTTT.

The J gene is TRBJ2-7, the V gene TRBV5-4; 7 bases align to TRBD2. V was pared by 0 bases and J by 2 bases, with 5 bases of the junction left unmatched. The CDR3 is 15 residues long. Per the germline V gene, CDR1 is SGHNT and CDR2 is YYREEE (reference sequence). CDR3 nucleotides: TGTGCCAGCAGCTTGGCCCGGGGAGGGGCCTACGAGCAGTACTTC. This gives the protein CASSLARGGAYEQYF.

This chain connects TRBV19 to TRBJ2-1, with 9 bases that match TRBD1. The V segment lost 6 bases and the J segment 7 bases; nucleotides outside the gene matches: 4. The CDR3 contains 13 residues. Germline V gene lookup returns CDR1 LNHDA and CDR2 SQIVND (reference sequence). DNA of the CDR3: TGTGCCAGTAGCGACAGGGGGTTGAATGAGCAGTTCTTC. Translation: CASSDRGLNEQFF.

V usage is TRBV27 and J usage is TRBJ2-1, with a possible D match to TRBD1 (5 bases). V was shortened by 6 bases and J by 3 bases, with 15 bases between the two germline ends. Looked up from germline, CDR1 is MNHEY and CDR2 is SMNVEV (reference sequence). CDR3 length: 15 amino acids. The DNA of the CDR3 is TGTGCCAGCAGGTTGCAGGGTCTGCTCTACAATGAGCAGTTCTTC. Translation gives CASRLQGLLYNEQFF.

The chain carries TRBV24-1 and TRBJ2-5; 10 bases match TRBD1. V was clipped by 3 bases and J by 9 bases; unmatched bases: 6. The CDR3 loop spans 14 amino acids. The germline gives CDR1 KGHDR, CDR2 SFDVKD. CDR3 protein: CATSDPGQGKPQYF. DNA for the CDR3: TGTGCCACCAGTGATCCGGGACAGGGGAAGCCCCAGTACTTC.